This T cell receptor (beta chain) derives from a study of control samples from healthy donors and cancer patients. Here immunoSEQ multiplex PCR was the method, and the copy in TCRdb shows in-frame clones only, minus some. This repertoire shows some 89,000 clones, over 65% found once; its top ten account for 2% to 2.5%. The germline V and J ends were trimmed by 4 bases and 3 bases, with 21 bases remaining between them. Germline V lookup: CDR1 LGHDT, CDR2 YNNKEL (reference sequence). The CDR3 is 18 amino acids. J is TRBJ1-4 and V is TRBV3-1 (or the pseudogene TRBV3-2), with D hard to call. This sequence was found in a woman aged 40-49 years in good health. What was sequenced was blood. The CDR3 sequence is CASSLTLLVSRSNEKLFF. In DNA, the CDR3 is TGTGCCAGCAGCCTCACCCTTTTGGTATCTCGGTCTAATGAAAAACTGTTTTTT.